The present entry profiles one T cell receptor beta chain with its context. What it binds is unknown. The CDR3 runs to 14 residues. The V gene end was trimmed by 0 bases and the J gene end by 5 bases; junction bases not matched to a gene: 4. The germline V gene has CDR1 SGHRS and CDR2 YFSETQ. The sample is drawn from a study of T cells in localized non-small cell lung cancer. Study-level points and caveats: It was uninvolved adjacent lung that showed the highest T cell clonality, exceeding tumor. Because only a single region of the tumor was sequenced, heterogeneity remains possible. With higher T cell density in blood came longer overall survival. Detection in adjacent lung was observed for a median around 55 of the top 100 tumor clones.

Profiling relied on immunoSEQ multiplex PCR, and the TCRdb table lists in-frame clones only, not all of them. The sample carries more than 30,000 clones, approximately 88% recorded once. The receptor was derived from a woman aged 40-69 years with stage III lung adenocarcinoma. The rearrangement links TRBV5-1 to TRBJ2-7; 8 nucleotides align to TRBD2. The source material was peripheral blood mononuclear cells, sampled before any cancer treatment. CDR3 region: CASSLEAGAHEQYF. The CDR3 nucleotides are TGCGCCAGCAGCTTGGAAGCGGGAGCGCACGAGCAGTACTTC.